This passage covers 29 T cell receptor beta chains from one sample sequenced in a study of T cells in Graves' hyperthyroidism and ophthalmopathy. Amplification of TCR beta CDR3 regions used RNA as the template. The HTBI primer set served for first-round RT-PCR of the TCR CDR3. In TCRdb, the multiplex PCR reads were re-called with MiXCR into one record per CDR3 protein. The data hold more than 550,000 distinct CDR3 sequences, with just under 45% observed a single time. The specimen sequenced was peripheral blood or thyroid tissue (not recorded which). The origin of the receptors is an adult man with Graves' disease, either hyperthyroidism or ophthalmopathy (not recorded which).

V usage is TRBV11-2 and J usage is TRBJ1-4; 7 positions agree with TRBD1. The germline V gene has CDR1 SGHAT and CDR2 FQNNGV. This CDR3 has 15 residues. The junction had 7 bases not matched to a gene; V was cut back by 2 bases and J by 7 bases. CDR3 in amino acids: CASSLSQGRSEKLFF. CDR3 DNA: TGTGCCAGCAGCTTATCACAGGGGAGAAGTGAAAAACTGTTTTTT.

The J gene is TRBJ2-7, the V gene TRBV10-2; 16 bases agree with TRBD2. Germline-derived CDR1 and CDR2 are WSHSY and SAAADI. CDR3 size: 17 residues. V was pared by 3 bases and J by 3 bases, with 5 bases of the junction left unmatched. The chain's CDR3 is CASSDWGLAGGNYEQYF. CDR3 coding DNA: TGCGCCAGCAGTGATTGGGGACTAGCGGGGGGGAACTACGAGCAGTACTTC.

V and J are TRBV25-1 and TRBJ1-3; D gene ambiguous. The CDR3 runs 17 residues. The V and J ends lost 6 bases and 0 bases respectively, with 18 bases between them. Germline V gene lookup returns CDR1 MGHDK and CDR2 SYGVNS. This chain's CDR3 is CASSLVGSLFSGNTIYF. In nucleotides, the CDR3 is TGTGCCAGCAGCTTGGTTGGCAGCCTGTTCTCTGGAAACACCATATATTTT.

V usage is TRBV2 and J usage is TRBJ1-2, with a possible D match to TRBD1 (5 bases). The V end lost 1 base, the J end lost 4 bases, and 16 bases lay between the germline ends. Looked up from germline, CDR1 is SNHLY and CDR2 is FYNNEI. The CDR3 is 16 residues long. The CDR3 DNA reads as TGTGCCAGCAGTGAAGGGGGGGACCGAGTACGCTATGGCTACACCTTC. The encoded protein is CASSEGGDRVRYGYTF.

This clonotype was detected a few times. The chain links TRBV20-1 to TRBJ1-1; D gene uncertain. CDR3 length: 14 amino acids. Trimming took off 4 bases at V and 5 bases at J, with 17 bases between the two ends. Germline V gene lookup returns CDR1 DFQATT and CDR2 SNEGSKA (reference sequence). The CDR3 reads CSAIELSVSTEAFF. CDR3 nucleotides: TGCAGTGCTATCGAGCTAAGTGTGAGTACTGAAGCTTTCTTT.

Here the CDR3 DNA reads TGCGCCAGCAGCCATCCGGGGGACGGACGTGCTAACTATGGCTACACCTTC. Its translation: CASSHPGDGRANYGYTF. J is TRBJ1-2 and V is TRBV5-1, with TRBD1 as a possible D gene (5 bases). The CDR3 has 17 residues. V was clipped by 4 bases and J by 0 bases, with 19 bases between them. Germline CDR1 is SGHRS and CDR2 is YFSETQ.

The rearrangement uses TRBV5-1 and TRBJ2-5, with D perhaps TRBD2 (5 bases). Trimming cost V 1 base and J 4 bases, with 14 bases left between them. The germline gives CDR1 SGHRS, CDR2 YFSETQ. The CDR3 extends over 15 amino acids. The DNA for the CDR3 is TGCGCCAGCAGCTTGCCGTCCCTAGGAGGAGAGACCCAGTACTTC. Protein: CASSLPSLGGETQYF.

This clonotype was observed at least ten times. This chain links TRBV12-3 or TRBV12-4 with TRBJ1-6; no reliable D call. CDR3 length: 13 amino acids. V shed 3 bases and J shed 9 bases, with 9 bases lying between them. The chain's CDR3 is CASSFGQASPLHF. The CDR3 DNA sequence: TGTGCCAGCAGTTTCGGTCAGGCTTCACCCCTCCACTTT.

In this sample, this clonotype turned up many times. Possible read error: a much larger clone is one base away. V usage is TRBV7-2 and J usage is TRBJ2-5, with 10 bases that match TRBD1. The CDR3 consists of 12 residues. Germline V gene data show CDR1 as SGHTA and CDR2 as FQGNSA. Trimming cost V 4 bases and J 11 bases; bases outside gene matches: 4. The CDR3 here is CASSWRQGAQYF. In nucleotides, the CDR3 is TGTGCCAGCAGCTGGAGACAGGGGGCGCAGTACTTC.

The chain uses TRBV20-1 and TRBJ1-1, with D possibly TRBD1 on 5 matching bases. Per germline, CDR1 DFQATT and CDR2 SNEGSKA (reference sequence). The CDR3 runs 11 residues. The CDR3 spells CSQGTTTEAFF. CDR3 bases: TGCAGCCAAGGGACGACTACTGAAGCTTTCTTT.

Notes on this clonotype: The conserved closing phenylalanine or tryptophan is absent in this CDR3, likely reflecting a read error. This chain uses TRBV20-1 with TRBJ2-7; possibly TRBD1 for D (6 bases). This CDR3 comprises 14 residues. The germline V gene has CDR1 DFQATT and CDR2 SNEGSKA (reference sequence). V was shortened by 3 bases and J by 6 bases, with 18 bases between the two germline ends. In DNA form, the CDR3 reads TGCAGTGCTAGCGGGGACAACACCCTACCCGAGCAGTACTCC. It yields the protein CSASGDNTLPEQYS.

This clonotype was counted many times. The chain couples TRBV15 to TRBJ1-6; D uncertain. The CDR3 totals 13 residues. The germline V gene has CDR1 LNHNV and CDR2 YYDKDF (reference sequence). V was clipped by 0 bases and J by 13 bases, with 10 bases between them. CDR3 coding DNA: TGTGCCACCAGCAGAGAAACGGATCTGCCCCTCCACTTT. Its translation is CATSRETDLPLHF.

There are a few counts of this clonotype. This sequence joins TRBV7-9 and TRBJ1-4, with D possibly matching TRBD1 (6 bases). Germline-derived CDR1 and CDR2 are SEHNR and FQNEAQ (reference sequence). V lost 6 bases, J lost 1 base, and 15 bases lay in between. This CDR3 has 16 residues. The CDR3 loop is CASRSGTTGTNEKLFF. CDR3 bases: TGTGCCAGCAGGAGTGGGACAACTGGAACTAATGAAAAACTGTTTTTT.

The rearrangement joins TRBV7-3 to TRBJ2-2; a weak D match, TRBD2 (5 bases). Trimming took 4 bases from V and 0 from J, leaving 12 bases between them. From germline, CDR1 is SGHTA and CDR2 FQGTGA. CDR3 length: 16 residues. DNA of the CDR3: TGTGCCAGCAGCTCCGAAGAGGGATCGAACACCGGGGAGCTGTTTTTT. Translated, it gives CASSSEEGSNTGELFF.

The sample holds many counts of this clonotype. This chain links TRBV24-1 with TRBJ1-1; D unclear. The ends were cut back, 4 bases at V and 8 bases at J, with 7 bases in the middle. The CDR3 sequence is 11 residues long. Per germline, CDR1 KGHDR and CDR2 SFDVKD. This CDR3 is CATSEAGEAFF. For the CDR3, the DNA is TGTGCCACCAGTGAGGCGGGCGAAGCTTTCTTT.

The rearrangement uses TRBV7-2 and TRBJ1-4, with D tentatively TRBD1 (5 bases). Germline V gene data show CDR1 as SGHTA and CDR2 as FQGNSA. The CDR3 covers 15 residues. V was trimmed by 1 base and J by 7 bases, leaving 13 bases between them. This CDR3 reads CASSLVLGQGEKLFF. In DNA, the CDR3 is TGTGCCAGCAGCTTAGTTTTAGGCCAGGGTGAAAAACTGTTTTTT.

The chain carries TRBV9 and TRBJ2-2; 7 nucleotides agree with TRBD1. Trimming cost V 3 bases and J 7 bases; bases outside gene matches: 3. The CDR3 loop spans 13 amino acids. Germline V lookup: CDR1 SGDLS, CDR2 YYNGEE. The CDR3 DNA reads as TGTGCCAGCAGCGCGGGGACAGTCGGGGAGCTGTTTTTT. Its translation is CASSAGTVGELFF. The whole variable domain, filled in from reference TRBV9 and TRBJ2-2, reads DSGVTQTPKHLITATGQRVTLRCSPRSGDLSVYWYQQSLDQGLQFLIQYYNGEERAKGNILERFSAQQFPDLHSELNLSSLELGDSALYFCASSAGTVGELFFGEGSRLTVL.

This clonotype was recorded a few times. The chain employs TRBV20-1 and TRBJ1-3; D is undetermined. Trimming shortened V by 5 bases and J by 0 bases, and 14 bases separated the two germline ends. The length of the CDR3 is 15 residues. Germline-derived CDR1 and CDR2 are DFQATT and SNEGSKA (reference sequence). The CDR3 region is CSAELVLNSGNTIYF. The CDR3 region has the DNA TGCAGTGCTGAACTTGTACTGAACTCTGGAAACACCATATATTTT.

A remark on this clonotype: One end of the junction is discordant with germline, which a read error may explain. V and J are TRBV7-3 and TRBJ2-2, with 9 bases aligning to TRBD2. CDR1 is SGHTA and CDR2 is FQGTGA in the germline V gene. The CDR3 spans 16 residues. The DNA for the CDR3 is TGCGCCAGCAGCCAGCCCGGGACTAGCCTCTCCGGGGAGCTGTTTTTT. Protein sequence: CASSQPGTSLSGELFF.

The chain has TRBV6-5 and TRBJ1-5; 7 nucleotides agree with TRBD1. V was clipped by 4 bases and J by 3 bases; unmatched bases: 9. CDR3 length: 16 residues. CDR1 is MNHEY and CDR2 is SVGAGI in the germline V gene. The CDR3 here is CASSLTGLMINQPQHF. The CDR3 nucleotides are TGTGCCAGCAGTTTGACAGGGCTCATGATCAATCAGCCCCAGCATTTT.

For this clonotype: A read error may account for a junction end that differs from germline. V gene TRBV10-3 combines with J gene TRBJ2-2; 9 positions match TRBD2. CDR3 size: 18 residues. In germline, CDR1 is ENHRY, CDR2 SYGVKD. CDR3 DNA: TGTGCCAGCAGTTCCAGGACTAGCGAGATCCACTACACCGGGGAGCTGTTTTTT. Amino acid sequence: CASSSRTSEIHYTGELFF.

The chain's CDR3 is CSARTRLAGVRNEQYF. The CDR3 DNA sequence: TGCAGTGCCCGTACCCGACTAGCGGGAGTGAGAAACGAGCAGTACTTC. The V and J genes are TRBV20-1 and TRBJ2-7; 12 nucleotides align to TRBD2. Per germline, CDR1 DFQATT and CDR2 SNEGSKA (reference sequence). This CDR3 has 16 residues. Trimming cost V 6 bases and J 5 bases; bases outside gene matches: 14.

The chain links TRBV11-2 to TRBJ1-2, with 9 bases lining up with TRBD1. Germline V gives CDR1 SGHAT, CDR2 FQNNGV. The CDR3 loop spans 14 amino acids. V was pared by 6 bases and J by 4 bases, with 6 bases of the junction left unmatched. The chain's CDR3 is CASRPGTGIYGYTF. In DNA, the CDR3 is TGTGCCAGCAGGCCCGGGACAGGGATCTATGGCTACACCTTC.

This clonotype was seen many times. The rearrangement joins TRBV19 to TRBJ2-5; D may correspond to TRBD1 or TRBD2 (5 bases each). This CDR3 is 13 amino acids long. Germline CDR1 and CDR2: LNHDA and SQIVND (reference sequence). Trimming pared 5 bases from V and 4 bases from J, leaving 11 bases between. CDR3 residues: CASSGAGGETQYF. DNA of the CDR3: TGTGCCAGTAGTGGGGCAGGAGGAGAGACCCAGTACTTC.

The chain links TRBV29-1 to TRBJ2-1; D remains ambiguous. The DNA end favors TRBJ2-7, so the J call may be wrong. The CDR3 consists of 15 residues. Germline V CDR1 and CDR2: SQVTM, ANQGSEA. The CDR3 DNA is TGCAGCGTTGGGAAGGGTGAGACGCGATACAATGAGCAGTACTTC. This translates into CSVGKGETRYNEQYF.

As to this clonotype: The CDR3 ends on some other residue instead of the conserved phenylalanine or tryptophan, so this is likely a read error. The chain links TRBV5-1 to TRBJ2-7; weak D call: TRBD2 (5 bases). Germline-derived CDR1 and CDR2 are SGHRS and YFSETQ. The ends were cut back, 1 base at V and 3 bases at J, with 11 bases in the middle. The CDR3 totals 14 residues. The CDR3 bases are TGCGCCAGCAGCTTGCTGACGGGGAACTACGAGCAGTACCTC. Its translation is CASSLLTGNYEQYL.

The chain has TRBV7-8 and TRBJ1-6; possible D gene TRBD1, 6 bases. The V and J ends lost 5 bases and 6 bases respectively, with 23 bases between them. The CDR3 has 18 residues. CDR1 is SGHVS and CDR2 is FQNEAQ in the germline V gene. CDR3 sequence (DNA): TGTGCCAGCAGCGCTAGACAGGCTGGGAACAACCTTAATTCACCCCTCCACTTT. It codes for CASSARQAGNNLNSPLHF.

Concerning this clonotype itself: At one end, the junction sequence differs from germline, possibly due to a read error. This sequence joins TRBV20-1 and TRBJ1-3; perhaps TRBD1 as D (5 bases). Germline lookup yields CDR1 DFQATT and CDR2 SNEGSKA (reference sequence). This CDR3 comprises 14 residues. The CDR3: CSAQRGSSENTIYF. The CDR3 region has the DNA TGCAGTGCCCAGAGGGGTAGCTCTGAAAACACCATATATTTT.

CDR3 loop: CASSVSSGWGETQYF. The CDR3 DNA reads as TGTGCCAGCAGCGTATCTAGCGGATGGGGAGAGACCCAGTACTTC. The chain recombines TRBV9 with TRBJ2-5; 7 positions agree with TRBD2. The CDR3 is 15 amino acids. CDR1 is SGDLS and CDR2 is YYNGEE in the germline V gene. J was trimmed by 4 bases and V by 1 base; bases with no gene match: 7.